This is a list of T cell receptor beta chains from one sample in a study of early T cells in non-severe SARS-CoV-2 infection. MiXCR, applied by TCRdb to the 5' RACE reads, yields one record per CDR3 protein. In the table there are around 40,000 distinct CDR3 sequences, roughly 5.7% of which are singletons. The material sequenced was whole blood. The receptors were gathered from an adult who was a healthcare worker with PCR-confirmed SARS-CoV-2 infection or an uninfected control (not recorded which). CDR3s leave out the opening cysteine and the closing phenylalanine or tryptophan. Fields, in order: D gene, V gene, J gene, CDR3 protein. D genes are given only for firm matches.

-	TRBV29-1	TRBJ2-3	SVDRRATQY
TRBD2	TRBV29-1	TRBJ2-3	SGGGTTDTQY
-	TRBV16	TRBJ1-4	ASSQSFSNAEKLF
TRBD1	TRBV7-2	TRBJ2-3	ASSHYGQGRTDTQY
TRBD1	TRBV5-1	TRBJ2-6	ASTDRAGANVLT
-	TRBV28	TRBJ2-7	ASSLWSRYEQY
TRBD2	TRBV24-1	TRBJ2-3	ATSDPSFSGRGSPPSTDTQY
-	TRBV28	TRBJ2-7	ASARRISYEQY
TRBD1	TRBV20-1	TRBJ2-2	SARGTGNTGELF
-	TRBV6-4	TRBJ1-3	ASSPLDSNSGFPTIY
-	TRBV5-1	TRBJ2-1	ASRPLLGSNEQF
-	TRBV6-4	TRBJ2-5	ASSDGTQETQY
-	TRBV12-3/TRBV12-4	TRBJ2-7	ASSPGQIYEQY
TRBD2	TRBV30	TRBJ2-3	ALGGTSGSDTQY
TRBD1	TRBV12-3/TRBV12-4	TRBJ2-4	ASSTNRGAQY
TRBD1	TRBV12-3/TRBV12-4	TRBJ2-7	ASSAGTGKY
-	TRBV4-1	TRBJ2-4	ASSQVGVVRGNIQY
-	TRBV12-3/TRBV12-4	TRBJ2-2	ASSLLGTGELF
TRBD1	TRBV7-9	TRBJ2-7	ASSYRGESYEQY
TRBD2	TRBV20-1	TRBJ2-7	SARQAGGYEQY
TRBD1	TRBV24-1	TRBJ2-1	ATSDLGGQTGPKQF
-	TRBV29-1	TRBJ2-1	SVGGTNSYNEQF
-	TRBV12-3/TRBV12-4	TRBJ2-7	ASSLGGTLFYEQY
TRBD2	TRBV28	TRBJ2-7	ASGLAGGAEQY
-	TRBV7-2	TRBJ2-3	ASSLSRTPDTQY
-	TRBV10-3	TRBJ2-6	AISESKRLSSGANVLT
TRBD1	TRBV11-2	TRBJ1-5	ASSPLTGRGQPQH
-	TRBV10-3	TRBJ2-7	AIRRDTSYEQY
-	TRBV9	TRBJ2-7	ASSVSWGPSFEQY
-	TRBV3-1	TRBJ1-1	ASSPPGRLSLNTEAF
-	TRBV14	TRBJ1-5	ASSQDWGQPQH
-	TRBV6-5	TRBJ1-1	ASSYTDMTDRNTEAF
TRBD1	TRBV2	TRBJ1-1	ASSARQGTEAF
TRBD2	TRBV14	TRBJ2-1	ASSQVRTSGPSGLNNEQF
-	TRBV15	TRBJ2-7	ATSRDPGQSDEQY
-	TRBV7-6	TRBJ2-7	ASSSPGRLAYEQY
TRBD2	TRBV3-1	TRBJ2-1	ASSQVSGTSGRGHEQF
TRBD2	TRBV29-1	TRBJ2-5	SVEWHKLAALRTQY